The rows below give T cell receptor beta chains drawn from one sample of a study of cytomegalovirus exposure and HLA in healthy donors. Data came from immunoSEQ multiplex PCR; TCRdb stores just in-frame clones and leaves some out. The sample holds 35,000 to 55,000 clones, roughly half seen once. Sequencing was done on a sample of PBMCs. The receptor source for this set is a man in his sixties in good health and CMV-seronegative. CDR3s include the opening cysteine and the closing phenylalanine or tryptophan. The D gene is left open where the match is weak. Some rows mark clone size as missing; the rest say once, few, many or name a class of expanded clone.

j_gene: TRBJ2-7
abundance: -
d_gene: -
v_gene: TRBV11-2
CDR3nt: TGTGCCAGCAGCGACGGGGCGGGACCCTCCTACGAGCAGTACTTC
CDR3aa: CASSDGAGPSYEQYF

j_gene: TRBJ1-5
abundance: -
d_gene: -
v_gene: TRBV30
CDR3nt: TGTGCCTGGAGCACCGGTGGCAATCAGCCCCAGCATTTT
CDR3aa: CAWSTGGNQPQHF

j_gene: TRBJ2-7
abundance: few
d_gene: TRBD2
v_gene: TRBV28
CDR3nt: TGTGCCAGCAGCTCAGGGCCTAGCGGACCGTACGAGCAGTACTTC
CDR3aa: CASSSGPSGPYEQYF

j_gene: TRBJ2-3
abundance: -
d_gene: TRBD2
v_gene: TRBV5-4
CDR3nt: TGTGCCAGCATGCCGAGCGGGAGGGCCAGGGGCACAGATACGCAGTATTTT
CDR3aa: CASMPSGRARGTDTQYF

j_gene: TRBJ2-3
abundance: -
d_gene: TRBD2
v_gene: TRBV4-3
CDR3nt: TGCGCCAGCAGCCAAGACGGGCGGGAGGGCCTCGCAGATACGCAGTATTTT
CDR3aa: CASSQDGREGLADTQYF

j_gene: TRBJ2-1
abundance: -
d_gene: TRBD2
v_gene: TRBV5-1
CDR3nt: TGCGCCAGCAGCTTGGGAGTAGCGGGAGAGGGAGAGCAGTTCTTC
CDR3aa: CASSLGVAGEGEQFF

j_gene: TRBJ2-7
abundance: -
d_gene: TRBD2
v_gene: TRBV5-6
CDR3nt: TGTGCCAGCAGACGGCGGGAGGGGACCTACGAGCAGTACTTC
CDR3aa: CASRRREGTYEQYF

j_gene: TRBJ1-5
abundance: -
d_gene: -
v_gene: TRBV2
CDR3nt: TGTGCCAGCAGTGATATCCGGAATCAGCCCCAGCATTTT
CDR3aa: CASSDIRNQPQHF

j_gene: TRBJ2-5
abundance: -
d_gene: TRBD2
v_gene: TRBV5-4
CDR3nt: TGTGCCAGCAGCTTCGGACTAGCGGGAGGGGAGGAGACCCAGTACTTC
CDR3aa: CASSFGLAGGEETQYF

j_gene: TRBJ2-7
abundance: few
d_gene: TRBD1
v_gene: TRBV7-8
CDR3nt: TGTGCCAGCACCACTACCGGGACAGGGGACGAGCAGTACTTC
CDR3aa: CASTTTGTGDEQYF

j_gene: TRBJ2-2
abundance: -
d_gene: -
v_gene: TRBV7-2
CDR3nt: TGTGCCAGCAACCCCTGGGGGGTGACGAACACCGGGGAGCTGTTTTTT
CDR3aa: CASNPWGVTNTGELFF

j_gene: TRBJ1-3
abundance: -
d_gene: -
v_gene: TRBV10-3
CDR3nt: TGTGCCATCAGTCAGTCTGGAAACACCATATATTTT
CDR3aa: CAISQSGNTIYF

j_gene: TRBJ2-5
abundance: -
d_gene: TRBD1
v_gene: TRBV6-1
CDR3nt: TGTGCCAGCAGGGACAGGGGGCTATCAGAGACCCAGTACTTC
CDR3aa: CASRDRGLSETQYF

j_gene: TRBJ1-5
abundance: -
d_gene: TRBD1
v_gene: TRBV30
CDR3nt: TGTGCCTGGAGTAAATACAGGGGGCAAAGCAATCAGCCCCAGCATTTT
CDR3aa: CAWSKYRGQSNQPQHF

j_gene: TRBJ2-7
abundance: -
d_gene: -
v_gene: TRBV7-2
CDR3nt: TGTGCCAGCAGCCCCCGGAAGGGAGGCATCTACGAGCAGTACTTC
CDR3aa: CASSPRKGGIYEQYF

j_gene: TRBJ2-2
abundance: -
d_gene: -
v_gene: TRBV7-2
CDR3nt: TGTGCCAGCAGCCTCCCCGCGACCGGGGAGCTGTTTTTT
CDR3aa: CASSLPATGELFF

j_gene: TRBJ2-7
abundance: -
d_gene: TRBD2
v_gene: TRBV19
CDR3nt: TGTGCCAGTAGTATTGCGGGAGGCTCCTACGAGCAGTACTTC
CDR3aa: CASSIAGGSYEQYF

j_gene: TRBJ1-2
abundance: -
d_gene: TRBD1
v_gene: TRBV4-2
CDR3nt: TGTGCCAGCAGCCAAGAGGGACAGGGGTATGGCTACACCTTC
CDR3aa: CASSQEGQGYGYTF

j_gene: TRBJ2-2
abundance: -
d_gene: -
v_gene: TRBV6-5
CDR3nt: TGTGCCAGTCGAAAGGGGCCCTACACCGGGGAGCTGTTTTTT
CDR3aa: CASRKGPYTGELFF

j_gene: TRBJ2-3
abundance: -
d_gene: -
v_gene: TRBV19
CDR3nt: TGTGCCAGTAAAAGGGGCCCTCAAAATACGCAGTATTTT
CDR3aa: CASKRGPQNTQYF

j_gene: TRBJ2-3
abundance: -
d_gene: -
v_gene: TRBV9
CDR3nt: TGTGCCAGCAGCCTTCGCACAGATACGCAGTATTTT
CDR3aa: CASSLRTDTQYF

j_gene: TRBJ2-1
abundance: -
d_gene: TRBD2
v_gene: TRBV18
CDR3nt: TGTGCCACCTCCCCCGGGAGGGAGGGTGAGCAGTTCTTC
CDR3aa: CATSPGREGEQFF

j_gene: TRBJ2-7
abundance: -
d_gene: -
v_gene: TRBV14
CDR3nt: TGTGCCAGCAGCCAAGAAATGGGCCCTCGACGGAACGAGCAGTACTTC
CDR3aa: CASSQEMGPRRNEQYF

j_gene: TRBJ1-2
abundance: once
d_gene: -
v_gene: TRBV4-2
CDR3nt: TGTGCCAGCAGCCAAGATGGGAGGGCGGGTGGCTACACCTTC
CDR3aa: CASSQDGRAGGYTF

j_gene: TRBJ1-2
abundance: -
d_gene: -
v_gene: TRBV18
CDR3nt: TGTGCCAGCTCACCTACCGGGACTCCTGACTATGGCTACACCTTC
CDR3aa: CASSPTGTPDYGYTF

j_gene: TRBJ1-2
abundance: -
d_gene: TRBD1
v_gene: TRBV19
CDR3nt: TGTGCCAGTACCCTCACAGGGGAAGGAGGCTACACCTTC
CDR3aa: CASTLTGEGGYTF

j_gene: TRBJ2-1
abundance: few
d_gene: TRBD2
v_gene: TRBV30
CDR3nt: TGTGCCTGGGGCGGCCCGGCTAGCGGGAGTATTTACAATGAGCAGTTCTTC
CDR3aa: CAWGGPASGSIYNEQFF

j_gene: TRBJ1-1
abundance: -
d_gene: -
v_gene: TRBV5-1
CDR3nt: TGCGCCAGCAGCGGGGGAGGGGGGGCGAACACTGAAGCTTTCTTT
CDR3aa: CASSGGGGANTEAFF

j_gene: TRBJ1-1
abundance: once
d_gene: -
v_gene: TRBV27
CDR3nt: TGTGCCAGCAGGAGAGGCATGAACACTGAAGCTTTCTTT
CDR3aa: CASRRGMNTEAFF

j_gene: TRBJ1-1
abundance: -
d_gene: -
v_gene: TRBV7-2
CDR3nt: TGTGCCAGCAGCTTAGCGGGTGCAGGGGTAGGTAGGGCTGAAGCTTTCTTT
CDR3aa: CASSLAGAGVGRAEAFF

j_gene: TRBJ1-3
abundance: -
d_gene: TRBD1
v_gene: TRBV6-6
CDR3nt: TGTGCCAGCAGTTACTCGACAGGGGGAAACACCATATATTTT
CDR3aa: CASSYSTGGNTIYF

j_gene: TRBJ1-2
abundance: -
d_gene: TRBD1
v_gene: TRBV27
CDR3nt: TGTGCCAGCAGAGAGACAGGGCCGGGGGGCTACACCTTC
CDR3aa: CASRETGPGGYTF

j_gene: TRBJ1-2
abundance: -
d_gene: -
v_gene: TRBV7-2
CDR3nt: TGTGCCAGCAGCCTAATGGGAGCCAGAGGCGACTACACCTTC
CDR3aa: CASSLMGARGDYTF

j_gene: TRBJ2-1
abundance: few
d_gene: -
v_gene: TRBV7-2
CDR3nt: TGTGCCAGCAGCTTATTAGTATGGGGCCGAACCGGCGGCAATGAGCAGTTCTTC
CDR3aa: CASSLLVWGRTGGNEQFF

j_gene: TRBJ2-5
abundance: -
d_gene: -
v_gene: TRBV5-1
CDR3nt: TGCGCCAGCAGCGGTGAGACTCCCCAGGAGACCCAGTACTTC
CDR3aa: CASSGETPQETQYF

j_gene: TRBJ1-2
abundance: -
d_gene: TRBD1
v_gene: TRBV7-3
CDR3nt: TGTGCCAGCAGCTTAGACAGGGGTTCCTATGGCTACACCTTC
CDR3aa: CASSLDRGSYGYTF

j_gene: TRBJ2-5
abundance: few
d_gene: TRBD1
v_gene: TRBV5-6
CDR3nt: TGTGCCAGCAGTTACCCCGGACAGGGGGCTCAAGAGACCCAGTACTTC
CDR3aa: CASSYPGQGAQETQYF

j_gene: TRBJ2-7
abundance: once
d_gene: TRBD1
v_gene: TRBV27
CDR3nt: TGTGCCAGCAGCCGTACAGGGGGGCGACCTTACGAGCAGTACTTC
CDR3aa: CASSRTGGRPYEQYF

j_gene: TRBJ1-1
abundance: -
d_gene: TRBD1
v_gene: TRBV2
CDR3nt: TGTGCCAGCAGTTTACAGGGGCTTAATGAAGCTTTCTTT
CDR3aa: CASSLQGLNEAFF

j_gene: TRBJ2-1
abundance: -
d_gene: -
v_gene: TRBV18
CDR3nt: TGTGCCAGCTCATGGGGAATCCGGGACTACAATGAGCAGTTCTTC
CDR3aa: CASSWGIRDYNEQFF

j_gene: TRBJ1-2
abundance: -
d_gene: TRBD1
v_gene: TRBV7-2
CDR3nt: TGTGCCAGCAGCGCGGGACAGGGGGCAAATGGCTACACCTTC
CDR3aa: CASSAGQGANGYTF

j_gene: TRBJ2-7
abundance: many
d_gene: TRBD1
v_gene: TRBV18
CDR3nt: TGTGCCAGCTCACCACTCGCAGGGACAGGGGACGAGCAGTACTTC
CDR3aa: CASSPLAGTGDEQYF

j_gene: TRBJ2-7
abundance: few
d_gene: TRBD1
v_gene: TRBV5-1
CDR3nt: TGCGCCAGCAGGATTGCCGGGACAGACATTTACGAGCAGTACTTC
CDR3aa: CASRIAGTDIYEQYF

j_gene: TRBJ2-7
abundance: once
d_gene: -
v_gene: TRBV5-6
CDR3nt: TGTGCCAGCAGTACCGAGGCAGGGTCGTATGAGCAGTACTTC
CDR3aa: CASSTEAGSYEQYF

j_gene: TRBJ1-2
abundance: few
d_gene: -
v_gene: TRBV10-3
CDR3nt: TGTGCCATCAGAGACAGCCCCGCCAACTATGGCTACACCTTC
CDR3aa: CAIRDSPANYGYTF

j_gene: TRBJ2-1
abundance: once
d_gene: TRBD1
v_gene: TRBV18
CDR3nt: TGTGCCAGCTCACCGGACAGGAACTCCTACAATGAGCAGTTCTTC
CDR3aa: CASSPDRNSYNEQFF

j_gene: TRBJ2-2
abundance: medium-sized
d_gene: -
v_gene: TRBV6-1
CDR3nt: TGTGCCAGCAGTGAATTCCGACAGCACACCGGGGAGCTGTTTTTT
CDR3aa: CASSEFRQHTGELFF

j_gene: TRBJ1-3
abundance: -
d_gene: -
v_gene: TRBV2
CDR3nt: TGTGCCAGCAGTGAATCAGGGGTAGGAAACACCATATATTTT
CDR3aa: CASSESGVGNTIYF

j_gene: TRBJ1-5
abundance: -
d_gene: -
v_gene: TRBV30
CDR3nt: TGTGCCTGGAGACGATACTACGACAGTGTCGACCAGCCCCAGCATTTT
CDR3aa: CAWRRYYDSVDQPQHF

j_gene: TRBJ1-1
abundance: -
d_gene: -
v_gene: TRBV5-6
CDR3nt: TGTGCCTCTACCGACAGACTGAACACTGAAGCTTTCTTT
CDR3aa: CASTDRLNTEAFF

j_gene: TRBJ2-7
abundance: medium-sized
d_gene: TRBD1
v_gene: TRBV7-2
CDR3nt: TGTGCCAGCAGCTTAACTCCGGGACAGGGGCGCAACGAGCAGTACTTC
CDR3aa: CASSLTPGQGRNEQYF

j_gene: TRBJ2-1
abundance: few
d_gene: TRBD2
v_gene: TRBV11-3
CDR3nt: TGTGCCAGCAGCTTAGATTCCCTAGCGGGACACTACAATGAGCAGTTCTTC
CDR3aa: CASSLDSLAGHYNEQFF

j_gene: TRBJ1-5
abundance: -
d_gene: -
v_gene: TRBV5-4
CDR3nt: TGTGCCTATGGGGGGGCGGCGCCCAGCAATCAGCCCCAGCATTTT
CDR3aa: CAYGGAAPSNQPQHF

j_gene: TRBJ2-5
abundance: -
d_gene: TRBD1
v_gene: TRBV27
CDR3nt: TGTGCCAGCACCGCACCGGGACAGTTCCAGACCCAGTACTTC
CDR3aa: CASTAPGQFQTQYF

j_gene: TRBJ2-1
abundance: -
d_gene: TRBD2
v_gene: TRBV7-2
CDR3nt: TGTGCCAGCAGTTTGATAGCGGGACAAACGGGTGAGCAGTTCTTC
CDR3aa: CASSLIAGQTGEQFF